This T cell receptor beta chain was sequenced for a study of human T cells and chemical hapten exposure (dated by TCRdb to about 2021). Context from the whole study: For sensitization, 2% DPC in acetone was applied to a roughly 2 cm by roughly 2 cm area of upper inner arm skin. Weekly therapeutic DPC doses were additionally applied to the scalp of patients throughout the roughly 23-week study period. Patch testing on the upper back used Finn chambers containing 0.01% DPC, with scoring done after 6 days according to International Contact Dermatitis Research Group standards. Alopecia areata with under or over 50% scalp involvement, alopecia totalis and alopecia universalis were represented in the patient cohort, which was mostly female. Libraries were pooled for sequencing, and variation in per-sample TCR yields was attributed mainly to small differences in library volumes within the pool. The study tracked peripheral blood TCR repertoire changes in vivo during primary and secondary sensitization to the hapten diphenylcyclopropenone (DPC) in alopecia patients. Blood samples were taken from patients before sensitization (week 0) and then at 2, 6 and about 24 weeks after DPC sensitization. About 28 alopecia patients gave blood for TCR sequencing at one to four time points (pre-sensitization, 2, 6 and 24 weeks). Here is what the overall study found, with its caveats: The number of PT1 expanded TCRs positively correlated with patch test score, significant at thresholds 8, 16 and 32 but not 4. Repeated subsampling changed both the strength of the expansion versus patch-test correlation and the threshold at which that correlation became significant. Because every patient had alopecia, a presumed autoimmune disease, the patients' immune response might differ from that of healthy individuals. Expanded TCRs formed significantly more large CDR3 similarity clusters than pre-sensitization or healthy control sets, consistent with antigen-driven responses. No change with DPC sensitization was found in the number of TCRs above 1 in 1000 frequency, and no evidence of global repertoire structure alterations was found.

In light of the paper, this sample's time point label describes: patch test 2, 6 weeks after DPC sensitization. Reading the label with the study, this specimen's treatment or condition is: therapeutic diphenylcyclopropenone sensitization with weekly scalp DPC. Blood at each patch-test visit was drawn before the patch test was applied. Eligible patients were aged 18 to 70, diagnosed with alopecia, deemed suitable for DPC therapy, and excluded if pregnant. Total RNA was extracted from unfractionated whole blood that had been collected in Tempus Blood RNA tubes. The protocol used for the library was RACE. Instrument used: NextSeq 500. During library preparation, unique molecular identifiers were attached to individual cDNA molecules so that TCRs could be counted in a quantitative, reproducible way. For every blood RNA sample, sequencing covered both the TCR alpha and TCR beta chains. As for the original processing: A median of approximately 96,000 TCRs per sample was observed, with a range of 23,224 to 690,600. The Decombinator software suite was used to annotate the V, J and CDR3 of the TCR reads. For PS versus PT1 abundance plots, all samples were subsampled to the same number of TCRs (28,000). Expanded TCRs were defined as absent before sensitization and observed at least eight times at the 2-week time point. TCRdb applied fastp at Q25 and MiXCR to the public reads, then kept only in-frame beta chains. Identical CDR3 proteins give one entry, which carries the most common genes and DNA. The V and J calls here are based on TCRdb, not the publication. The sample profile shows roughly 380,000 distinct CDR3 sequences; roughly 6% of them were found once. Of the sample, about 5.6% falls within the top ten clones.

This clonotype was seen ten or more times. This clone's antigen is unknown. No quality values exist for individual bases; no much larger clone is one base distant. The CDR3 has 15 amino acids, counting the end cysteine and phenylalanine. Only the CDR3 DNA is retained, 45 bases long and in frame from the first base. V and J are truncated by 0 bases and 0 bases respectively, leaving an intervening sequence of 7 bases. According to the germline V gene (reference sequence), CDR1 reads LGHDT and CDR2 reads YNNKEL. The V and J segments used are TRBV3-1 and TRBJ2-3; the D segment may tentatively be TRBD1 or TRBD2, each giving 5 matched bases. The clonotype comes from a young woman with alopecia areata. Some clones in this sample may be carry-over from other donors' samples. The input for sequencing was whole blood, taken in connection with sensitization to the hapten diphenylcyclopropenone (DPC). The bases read TGTGCCAGCAGCCAAGAATGGGACAGCACAGATACGCAGTATTTT. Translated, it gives CASSQEWDSTDTQYF.